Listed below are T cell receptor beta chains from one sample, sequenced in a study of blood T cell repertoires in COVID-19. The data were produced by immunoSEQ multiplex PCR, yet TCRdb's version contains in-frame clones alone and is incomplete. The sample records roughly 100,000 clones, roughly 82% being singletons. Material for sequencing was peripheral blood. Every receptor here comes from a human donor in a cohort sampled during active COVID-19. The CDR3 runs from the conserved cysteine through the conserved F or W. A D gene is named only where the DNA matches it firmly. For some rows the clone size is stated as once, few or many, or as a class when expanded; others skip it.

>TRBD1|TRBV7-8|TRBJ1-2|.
CASSWQDRENGYTF
TGTGCCAGCAGCTGGCAGGACAGGGAGAACGGCTACACCTTC
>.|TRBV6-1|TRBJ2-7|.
CASSEPRFEQYF
TGTGCCAGCAGTGAACCTAGATTCGAGCAGTACTTC
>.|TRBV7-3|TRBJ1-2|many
CASSLWGGDEGGYTF
TGTGCCAGCAGCTTATGGGGAGGGGATGAGGGTGGCTACACCTTC
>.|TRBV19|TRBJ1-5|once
CASLGGAVIDSNQPQHF
TGTGCCAGTTTGGGGGGGGCAGTGATAGATAGCAATCAGCCCCAGCATTTT
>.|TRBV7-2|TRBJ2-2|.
CASSLAGTGELFF
TGTGCCAGCAGCTTAGCCGGGACCGGGGAGCTGTTTTTT
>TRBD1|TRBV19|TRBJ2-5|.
CASKQGAAPETQYF
TGTGCCAGTAAACAGGGGGCGGCCCCAGAGACCCAGTACTTC
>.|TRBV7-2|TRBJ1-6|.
CASSLTGGLSSPLHF
TGTGCCAGCAGCCTCACGGGGGGCTTATCGTCTCCCCTCCACTTT
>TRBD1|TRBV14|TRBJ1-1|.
CASSQRTGGRNTEAFF
TGTGCCAGCAGCCAAAGGACAGGGGGTAGGAACACTGAAGCTTTCTTT
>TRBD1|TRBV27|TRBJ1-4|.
CASSSSTTGTGRWGEKLFF
TGTGCCAGCAGTTCCTCAACAACCGGGACAGGCCGCTGGGGTGAAAAACTGTTTTTT
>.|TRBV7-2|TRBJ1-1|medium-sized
CASSGRQPTEAFF
TGTGCCAGCAGCGGGCGACAGCCCACTGAAGCTTTCTTT
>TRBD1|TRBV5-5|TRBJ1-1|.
CASSSGTGQAEAFF
TGTGCCAGCAGCAGTGGGACAGGGCAAGCTGAAGCTTTCTTT
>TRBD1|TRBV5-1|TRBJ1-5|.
CASSLEGQSDQPQHF
TGCGCCAGCAGCTTGGAGGGACAGAGCGATCAGCCCCAGCATTTT
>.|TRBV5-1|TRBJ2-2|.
CASSLEGQRDTGELFF
TGCGCCAGCAGCTTGGAGGGACAGCGGGACACCGGGGAGCTGTTTTTT
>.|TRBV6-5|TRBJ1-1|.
CASSRDRWSTEAFF
TGTGCCAGCAGCCGCGACAGATGGAGCACTGAAGCTTTCTTT
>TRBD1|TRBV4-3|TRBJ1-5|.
CASSQDLAGGSSNQPQHF
TGCGCCAGCAGCCAAGATCTGGCAGGGGGGAGTAGCAATCAGCCCCAGCATTTT
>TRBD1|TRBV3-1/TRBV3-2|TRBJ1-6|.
CASSQDAVRGAYSPLHF
TGTGCCAGCAGCCAAGATGCGGTCAGGGGGGCGTATTCACCCCTCCACTTT
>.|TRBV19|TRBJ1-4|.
CASSIQSTNEKLFF
TGTGCCAGTAGTATCCAGTCAACTAATGAAAAACTGTTTTTT
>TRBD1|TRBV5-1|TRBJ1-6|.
CASSLERGRNSPLHF
TGCGCCAGCAGCTTGGAAAGGGGGCGGAATTCACCCCTCCACTTT
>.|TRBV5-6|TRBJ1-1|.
CASSLGQRLIGTEAFF
TGTGCCAGCAGCTTGGGGCAGAGACTCATCGGCACTGAAGCTTTCTTT
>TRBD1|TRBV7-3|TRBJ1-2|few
CASSGTGDHGYTF
TGTGCCAGCAGCGGTACAGGGGACCATGGCTACACCTTC
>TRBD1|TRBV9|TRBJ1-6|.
CASSVATGESYNSPLHF
TGTGCCAGCAGCGTAGCGACAGGGGAGTCCTATAATTCACCCCTCCACTTT
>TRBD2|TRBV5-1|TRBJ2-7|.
CASSWSGGLAYEQYF
TGCGCCAGCAGCTGGAGCGGGGGCCTGGCCTACGAGCAGTACTTC
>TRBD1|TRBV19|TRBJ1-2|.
CASTLTGEDYGYTF
TGTGCCAGTACCCTGACAGGGGAGGACTATGGCTACACCTTC
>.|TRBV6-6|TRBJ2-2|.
CASIWQNTGELFF
TGTGCCAGCATATGGCAGAACACCGGGGAGCTGTTTTTT
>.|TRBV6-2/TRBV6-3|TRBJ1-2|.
CASSPRHLSYGYTF
TGTGCCAGCAGTCCGAGACACTTAAGCTATGGCTACACCTTC
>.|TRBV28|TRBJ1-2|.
CASEGSYGYTF
TGTGCCAGCGAGGGCAGCTATGGCTACACCTTC
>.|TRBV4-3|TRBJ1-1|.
CASSQDDRPTEAFF
TGCGCCAGCAGCCAAGACGACAGGCCGACTGAAGCTTTCTTT
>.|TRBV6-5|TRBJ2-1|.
CASAGSYNEQFF
TGTGCCAGTGCCGGGTCCTACAATGAGCAGTTCTTC
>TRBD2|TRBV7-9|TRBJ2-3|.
CASSFLAGNTDTQYF
TGTGCCAGCAGCTTTCTAGCGGGGAACACAGATACGCAGTATTTT
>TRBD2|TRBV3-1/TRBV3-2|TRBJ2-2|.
CASSRRTSGPNTGELFF
TGTGCCAGCAGCCGTCGGACTAGCGGGCCGAACACCGGGGAGCTGTTTTTT
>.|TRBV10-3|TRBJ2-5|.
CAISESEVTQYF
TGTGCCATCAGTGAGTCCGAGGTGACCCAGTACTTC
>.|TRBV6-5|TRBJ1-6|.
CASSAPEVPSLHF
TGTGCCAGCAGCGCACCCGAGGTGCCCTCCCTCCACTTT
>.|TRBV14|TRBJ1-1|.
CASSQVPRNTEAFF
TGTGCCAGCAGCCAAGTCCCCCGGAACACTGAAGCTTTCTTT
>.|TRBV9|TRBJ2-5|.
CASSARDSGGTQYF
TGTGCCAGCAGCGCCCGGGATAGCGGCGGGACCCAGTACTTC
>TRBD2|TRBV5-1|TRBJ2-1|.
CASSMTSGGSNEQFF
TGCGCCAGCAGTATGACTAGCGGGGGATCCAATGAGCAGTTCTTC
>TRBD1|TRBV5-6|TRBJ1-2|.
CASSSRDRGTYGYTF
TGTGCCAGCAGCTCTAGGGACAGGGGCACTTATGGCTACACCTTC
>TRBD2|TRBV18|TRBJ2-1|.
CASSPLPSGGAAYNEQFF
TGTGCCAGCTCACCATTGCCTAGCGGGGGGGCCGCCTACAATGAGCAGTTCTTC
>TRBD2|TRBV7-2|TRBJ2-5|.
CASSSQAGAQETQYF
TGTGCCAGCAGCTCGCAAGCGGGGGCGCAAGAGACCCAGTACTTC
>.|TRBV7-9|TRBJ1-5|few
CAAGGRIPQHF
TGTGCCGCGGGGGGAAGGATACCCCAGCATTTT
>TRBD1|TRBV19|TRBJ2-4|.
CASSNPYRGRGNIQYF
TGTGCCAGTAGTAACCCCTACAGGGGGCGCGGAAACATTCAGTACTTC
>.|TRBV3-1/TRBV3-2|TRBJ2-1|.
CASSQSGRGNNEQFF
TGTGCCAGCAGTCAGAGCGGCCGGGGAAACAATGAGCAGTTCTTC
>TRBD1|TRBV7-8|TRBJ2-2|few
CASSTGTGITGELFF
TGTGCCAGCAGCACCGGGACAGGGATAACCGGGGAGCTGTTTTTT
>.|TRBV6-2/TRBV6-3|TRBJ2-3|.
CASSSGHTAGTDTQYF
TGTGCCAGCAGTTCGGGACATACCGCCGGCACAGATACGCAGTATTTT
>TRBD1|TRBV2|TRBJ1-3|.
CASSERDRPGNTIYF
TGTGCCAGCAGTGAACGGGACAGGCCTGGAAACACCATATATTTT
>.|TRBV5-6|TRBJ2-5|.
CASSSDTQETQYF
TGTGCCAGCAGCTCGGACACCCAAGAGACCCAGTACTTC
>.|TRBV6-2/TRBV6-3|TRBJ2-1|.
CASSRTPLLSYNEQFF
TGTGCCAGCAGTAGGACACCTCTACTCTCTTACAATGAGCAGTTCTTC